Sequencing of this TCR beta chain was carried out in a study of OX40 agonist ivuxolimab in advanced cancers. Study-wide background: Patients' therapy was ivuxolimab, an antibody that acts as an agonist of OX40 (CD134). In this trial design, patients received ivuxolimab intravenously at 0.01 to 10 mg/kg every 2 weeks.

The germline V and J ends were trimmed by 3 bases and 5 bases, with 17 bases remaining between them. Germline CDR1 MGHRA, CDR2 YSYEKL. The CDR3 runs to 16 residues. The method was immunoSEQ multiplex PCR; TCRdb's version includes in-frame clones alone and lacks a portion of them. The repertoire holds 20,000 to 25,000 clones, with 80% to 90% as singletons. The chain uses TRBV4-1 and TRBJ1-5; a weak D match, TRBD1 (5 bases). The sequences come from CD4+ or CD8+ T cells sorted from blood, collected in a trial of the OX40 agonist ivuxolimab. The clonotype was recovered from an adult with an advanced solid tumor such as melanoma, head and neck, liver or kidney cancer. Written as DNA, the CDR3 is TGCGCCAGCAGCCAGCGAACAGGTGGTTGGGATCAGCCCCAGCATTTT. It codes for CASSQRTGGWDQPQHF.